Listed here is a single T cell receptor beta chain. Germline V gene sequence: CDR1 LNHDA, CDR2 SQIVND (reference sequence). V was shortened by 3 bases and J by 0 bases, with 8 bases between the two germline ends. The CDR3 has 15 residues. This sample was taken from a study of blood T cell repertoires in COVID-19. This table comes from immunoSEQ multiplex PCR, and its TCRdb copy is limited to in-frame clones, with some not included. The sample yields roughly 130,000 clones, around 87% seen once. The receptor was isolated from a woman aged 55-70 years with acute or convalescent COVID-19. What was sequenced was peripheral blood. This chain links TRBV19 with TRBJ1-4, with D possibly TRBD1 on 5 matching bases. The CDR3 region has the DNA TGTGCCAGTAGTATGGGGGGGACAACTAATGAAAAACTGTTTTTT. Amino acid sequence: CASSMGGTTNEKLFF.